The entry that follows covers one T cell receptor (beta chain) sequence. Antigen unknown. This CDR3 comprises 14 residues. Germline values: CDR1 SQVTM, CDR2 ANQGSEA. J gave up 4 bases and V 7 bases, and 7 bases lay outside the gene matches. This sample is drawn from a study of CD8+ T cells in alopecia areata. Overall study findings and caveats: More clonal than normal scalp was lesional scalp, particularly alopecia totalis/universalis.

RNA extraction was followed by reverse transcription into cDNA, which acted as the sequencing template. Here immunoSEQ multiplex PCR was the method, and the copy in TCRdb shows in-frame clones only, minus some. The data contain approximately 100,000 clones, roughly 53% of them singletons. The sequenced sample was CD4+ T cells sorted from blood. The V gene is TRBV29-1, the J gene TRBJ2-2; 9 positions agree with TRBD2. The TCR originated in a human donor in good health. CDR3 sequence reads: CSGTWRGGTGELFF. As DNA, the CDR3 is TGCAGCGGCACGTGGCGGGGGGGCACCGGGGAGCTGTTTTTT.